The 2 T cell receptor beta chains reported below all come from one sample, sequenced in a study of blood T cell repertoires in COVID-19. The assay was immunoSEQ multiplex PCR, and TCRdb's table has in-frame clones only and misses some. This sample has 60,000 to 75,000 clones, with roughly 89% found just once. Sequencing used peripheral blood. These receptor sequences come from a man aged 25-40 years with acute or convalescent COVID-19.

The rearrangement joins TRBV18 to TRBJ1-5; 7 bases line up with TRBD1. This CDR3 has 14 amino acids. With V trimmed by 6 bases and J by 7 bases, 9 bases remained unmatched. CDR1 is KGHSH and CDR2 is LQKENI in the germline V gene. The CDR3 loop reads CASSPDRVGQPQHF. CDR3 sequence (DNA): TGTGCCAGCTCCCCCGACAGGGTGGGCCAGCCCCAGCATTTT.

CDR3 sequence (DNA): TGTGCCAGCAGTTTTGGGGGGGCACCCCTCCACTTT. It translates to CASSFGGAPLHF. V and J are TRBV12-3 or TRBV12-4 and TRBJ1-6; maybe TRBD1 (5 bases). V shed 3 bases and J shed 11 bases, with 8 bases lying between them. The CDR3 has 12 amino acids.